These T cell receptor beta chains were read from a single sample in a study of blood T cell repertoires in COVID-19. The method was immunoSEQ multiplex PCR; TCRdb's version includes in-frame clones alone and lacks a portion of them. The data show over 110,000 clones, approximately 86% seen once. The sample consisted of peripheral blood. These receptors all come from a man in his 70s with acute or convalescent COVID-19. The CDR3 runs from the conserved cysteine through the conserved F or W. A D gene is named only where the DNA matches it firmly. Only some rows state a clone size, as once, few, many or a class for expanded clones.

D	size	V	J	DNA	CDR3
TRBD2	.	TRBV19	TRBJ2-4	TGTGCCAGTAGTAGACGGACTAGCGGGAGGGTCCTATTAGCCAAAAACATTCAGTACTTC	CASSRRTSGRVLLAKNIQYF
TRBD1	.	TRBV5-1	TRBJ1-6	TGCGCCAGCAGCCACACAGGGGACAGCTCCTATAATTCACCCCTCCACTTT	CASSHTGDSSYNSPLHF
.	.	TRBV6-5	TRBJ1-1	TGTGCCAGCACTCCGAGGACTGAAGCTTTCTTT	CASTPRTEAFF
.	.	TRBV21-1	TRBJ2-2	TGTGCCAGCAGCAAACAAAGGGGGACTAGCGGGAGTAAGGGCTCTAGGGCCGGGGAGCTGTTTTTT	CASSKQRGTSGSKGSRAGELFF
TRBD2	.	TRBV15	TRBJ2-2	TGTGCCACCAGCAGAGTTTCAGCTAGGACTAGCTTCATCGGGGAGCTGTTTTTT	CATSRVSARTSFIGELFF
.	.	TRBV24-1	TRBJ1-1	TGTGCCACCAGTGACCCCGGGACTAGAGCTTTCTTT	CATSDPGTRAFF
.	.	TRBV5-6	TRBJ1-2	TGTGCCAGCAGTCGGGGGGCGGACTATGGCTACACCTTC	CASSRGADYGYTF
.	.	TRBV3-1/TRBV3-2	TRBJ2-5	TGTGCCAGCAGTTACGGAGGGGAGACCCAGTACTTC	CASSYGGETQYF
.	.	TRBV18	TRBJ1-1	TGTGCCAGCTCACCACCGGGGGGAAGGTTGACTTTCTTT	CASSPPGGRLTFF
TRBD1	.	TRBV19	TRBJ1-5	TGTGCCAGTAGACCGGGACAGGGTAATCAGCCCCAGCATTTT	CASRPGQGNQPQHF
.	once	TRBV7-9	TRBJ1-1	TGTGCCAGCAGCTTAGGGGAGACAGGCACGAACACTGAAGCTTTCTTT	CASSLGETGTNTEAFF
.	.	TRBV19	TRBJ1-4	TGTGCCAGTACCCCGGAGGGAAGCGGTACACCTTACGGACTGTTTTTT	CASTPEGSGTPYGLFF
.	.	TRBV25-1	TRBJ2-7	TGTGCCAGCAGTGAATCGTACGGAGACGAGCAGTACTTC	CASSESYGDEQYF
TRBD2	.	TRBV6-5	TRBJ2-1	TGTGCCAGCAGTAAGACTAGCGGTGCCGACGGTGAGCAGTTCTTC	CASSKTSGADGEQFF
TRBD1	.	TRBV3-1/TRBV3-2	TRBJ1-6	TGTGCCAGCAGCCAAGAGCCTCTCACCCGGGGGATTGGGACAGAGAATTCACCCCTCCACTTT	CASSQEPLTRGIGTENSPLHF
TRBD1	.	TRBV13	TRBJ2-5	TGTGCCAGCAGCTTCGGGACAGGGGGGACCCAGTACTTC	CASSFGTGGTQYF
TRBD2	.	TRBV28	TRBJ2-2	TGTGCCAGCAGTTTAACTCAGGGAGGGTACCGGGAGCTGTTTTTT	CASSLTQGGYRELFF
TRBD1	once	TRBV6-4	TRBJ2-6	TGTGCCAGCAGCGGGACAGCTCTCTCTGGGGCCAACGTCCTGACTTTC	CASSGTALSGANVLTF
.	.	TRBV6-1	TRBJ2-1	TGTGCCAGCAGTGAAGGACAGGTGGGGAATGAGCAGTTCTTC	CASSEGQVGNEQFF
TRBD1	.	TRBV7-2	TRBJ1-4	TGTGCCAGCAGCTTAGGGGACAGGGCATTCAACGAAAAACTGTTTTTT	CASSLGDRAFNEKLFF
.	.	TRBV3-1/TRBV3-2	TRBJ1-1	TGTGCCAGCACCCCGGGGGGTTTGAACACTGAAGCTTTCTTT	CASTPGGLNTEAFF
.	.	TRBV9	TRBJ2-1	TGTGCCAGCAGCGTAGGGGCTAGCATTTCAAATGAGCAGTTCTTC	CASSVGASISNEQFF
.	.	TRBV25-1	TRBJ1-3	TGTGCCAGCAGCCCCAGGGGCAAATCTGGAAACACCATATATTTT	CASSPRGKSGNTIYF
TRBD2	once	TRBV2	TRBJ2-5	TGTGCCACTTTAGCGGGGGGCCTGATAGAGACCCAGTACTTC	CATLAGGLIETQYF
TRBD1	.	TRBV7-8	TRBJ2-7	TGTGCCAGCAGCCCCAAACGACAGGGGCCCCACGAGCAGTACTTC	CASSPKRQGPHEQYF
.	.	TRBV14	TRBJ1-6	TGTGCCAGCAGCCAAGATCTGTGGGGACTGGGATCACCCCTCCACTTT	CASSQDLWGLGSPLHF
TRBD1	.	TRBV29-1	TRBJ2-7	TGCAGCGTCGCCAACACGGGGGGACAGGGTTTGGACGAGCAGTACTTC	CSVANTGGQGLDEQYF